This T cell receptor (beta chain) is from a study of cytomegalovirus exposure and HLA in healthy donors. Study-wide points: Several top significant clusters appeared, in a later analysis, to be linked to common viral pathogens. Within the data, a cluster of highly shared sequence variants was likely a sequencing artifact. Reportedly, TCR beta sequences accurately predicted HLA-A and HLA-B alleles in most subjects.

This PCR relied on a set of 60 Vbeta primers and 13 Jbeta primers. The table came from immunoSEQ multiplex PCR; TCRdb's copy has only in-frame clones and leaves some out. The sample consists of approximately 110,000 clones, about 68% of them appearing once. To note about this clone: Its antigen is undetermined.

Unrecorded immune exposures were likely, despite nominal health at sampling. Germline CDR1 SGHRS, CDR2 YFSETQ. V lost 4 bases and J lost 1, with 11 bases in between. The CDR3 sequence is 14 residues long. This receptor was obtained from a young man in good health and CMV-seropositive. The chain links TRBV5-1 to TRBJ2-5; tentatively, D is TRBD1 (6 bases). Source material: PBMCs. The DNA of the CDR3 is TGCGCCAGCAGCCTCGGACAGATCCAAGAGACCCAGTACTTC. It codes for CASSLGQIQETQYF. The full variable domain, its missing parts supplied by reference TRBV5-1 and TRBJ2-5, is KAGVTQTPRYLIKTRGQQVTLSCSPISGHRSVSWYQQTPGQGLQFLFEYFSETQRNKGNFPGRFSGRQFSNSRSEMNVSTLELGDSALYLCASSLGQIQETQYFGPGTRLLVL.